Included here is one TCR beta chain sequence, with context. This entry is derived from a study of blood T cell repertoires in COVID-19. Study background: From the United States, Italy and Spain came samples of acute and convalescent COVID-19. PBMCs, B-cell-depleted T cells, or T cells provided the cDNA or gDNA that made up the material.

Germline CDR1 SNHLY, CDR2 FYNNEI. There are 16 residues in the CDR3. The ends lost 0 bases at V and 6 bases at J; junction bases unmatched: 6. As processed by the authors: Amplified reference gene primers provided the basis for estimating nucleated cell counts. Produced via immunoSEQ multiplex PCR; TCRdb's table is partial and in-frame only. V and J calls and clone size come straight from that table; D and trimming were deduced from the DNA. The table shows 100,000 or so clones, with less than 85% occurring only once. The gene calls are TRBV2 and TRBJ2-1, with 9 bases fitting TRBD1. This receptor was taken from an older woman with active or convalescent COVID-19. The sample was peripheral blood. DNA for the CDR3: TGTGCCAGCAGTGAAGCGGGACAGGGCGGGGGCAATGAGCAGTTCTTC. This encodes CASSEAGQGGGNEQFF.